Sequencing of this TCR beta chain was carried out in a study of T cells after somatic rescue of genetic block. The junction had 12 bases not matched to a gene; V was cut back by 4 bases and J by 7 bases. The CDR3 is 16 amino acids. Germline CDR1 is WNHNN and CDR2 is SYGVQD (reference sequence). This clone was counted only a few times. Data came from immunoSEQ multiplex PCR; TCRdb stores just in-frame clones and leaves some out. The sample lists 100,000 to 120,000 clones, approximately 90% occurring once. The source is a woman younger than 35. Sequencing used peripheral blood mononuclear cells (PBMCs). The chain has TRBV10-1 and TRBJ2-1; 8 bases match TRBD1. This CDR3 reads CASSAGDRTFINEQFF. In DNA form, the CDR3 reads TGCGCCAGCAGTGCCGGGGACAGGACATTCATTAATGAGCAGTTCTTC.